A single TCR beta chain is shown here with its context. The CDR3 has 13 amino acids. V was trimmed by 2 bases and J by 0 bases, leaving 4 bases between them. CDR1 and CDR2 (germline): SGHTA, FQGNSA. The authors split each subset's genomic DNA evenly across several immunoSEQ plates. Produced via immunoSEQ multiplex PCR; TCRdb's table is partial and in-frame only. The sample lists some 470,000 clones; 76% were seen once. The data stem from a study of shared clonotypes between healthy human individuals. The V gene is TRBV7-2, the J gene TRBJ1-2; no definite D call. This sequence originates from a middle-aged woman in good health. Some clones in this sample may be carry-over from other donors' samples. Sample: PBMCs. This chain's CDR3 is CASSLQSNYGYTF. CDR3 DNA sequence: TGTGCCAGCAGCTTACAGTCTAACTATGGCTACACCTTC.